The following is a T cell receptor beta chain sequence with its context. This record belongs to a study of blood T cell repertoires in COVID-19. Study as a whole: Sources were T cells, B-cell-depleted T cells, or PBMCs; the material itself was cDNA or gDNA.

Here immunoSEQ multiplex PCR was the method, and the copy in TCRdb shows in-frame clones only, minus some. In the table there are about 150,000 clones, approximately 88% of which are singletons. This CDR3 has 13 amino acids. Germline CDR1 and CDR2: SEHNR and FQNEAQ (reference sequence). V lost 8 bases, J lost 3 bases, and 13 bases lay in between. The chain uses TRBV7-9 and TRBJ1-1; TRBD1 might be the D (5 bases). Sequencing input: peripheral blood. The origin of this receptor is a human donor in a cohort sampled during active COVID-19. CDR3 nucleotide sequence: TGTGCCAGCCTTCGGGGGGGATACACTGAAGCTTTCTTT. Translation gives CASLRGGYTEAFF. The variable domain in full, completed from reference TRBV7-9 and TRBJ1-1, reads DTGVSQNPRHKITKRGQNVTFRCDPISEHNRLYWYRQTLGQGPEFLTYFQNEAQLEKSRLLSDRFSAERPKGSFSTLEIQRTEQGDSAMYLCASLRGGYTEAFFGQGTRLTVV.